These 4 T cell receptor beta chains share one sample of origin, sequenced in a study of blood T cell repertoires in COVID-19. Some clones are missing from TCRdb's copy, which holds only in-frame ones; the method was immunoSEQ multiplex PCR. This sample carries 150,000 to 190,000 clones, about 88% of them seen once, and the ten largest clones take 8.3%. The sample was peripheral blood. These receptors came from a woman aged 60-70 years with COVID-19, enrolled during active disease.

The genes are TRBV18 and TRBJ1-1; 7 positions match TRBD1. This CDR3 spans 16 amino acids. Per germline, CDR1 KGHSH and CDR2 LQKENI. V dropped 2 bases and J dropped 0; count of bases not matched to a gene: 6. CDR3 DNA sequence: TGTGCCAGCTCACCATTGACAGGGATGGTGAACACTGAAGCTTTCTTT. Amino acid sequence: CASSPLTGMVNTEAFF. Full variable domain (remainder filled in from reference TRBV18 and TRBJ1-1): NAGVMQNPRHLVRRRGQEARLRCSPMKGHSHVYWYRQLPEEGLKFMVYLQKENIIDESGMPKERFSAEFPKEGPSILRIQQVVRGDSAAYFCASSPLTGMVNTEAFFGQGTRLTVV.

The J gene is TRBJ1-3, the V gene TRBV6-5; 7 bases are a match to TRBD1. The V gene end was trimmed by 8 bases and the J gene end by 4 bases; junction bases not matched to a gene: 11. CDR3 length equals 15 residues. The germline V gene encodes CDR1 MNHEY and CDR2 SVGAGI. CDR3 DNA: TGTGCCAGCTCCCGACAGGGTGTGGACGGAAACACCATATATTTT. Residues: CASSRQGVDGNTIYF.

The V gene is TRBV11-2, the J gene TRBJ1-5; 11 nucleotides line up with TRBD1. The CDR3 runs to 14 residues. CDR1 and CDR2 (germline): SGHAT, FQNNGV. V shed 5 bases and J 6 bases; nucleotides not matched to a gene: 3. CDR3 nucleotides: TGTGCCAGCAGCGGACAGGGGGCCGGTCAGCCCCAGCATTTT. This translates into CASSGQGAGQPQHF.

The chain employs TRBV2 and TRBJ1-5; possible D gene TRBD1, 5 bases. The germline CDR1 and CDR2 sequences are SNHLY and FYNNEI. The CDR3 contains 13 residues. Trimming took 5 bases from V and 4 from J, leaving 9 bases between them. Written as DNA, the CDR3 is TGTGCCAGCAGTAGGGGTGAGAATCAGCCCCAGCATTTT. This encodes CASSRGENQPQHF.